A single sample is the source of the 12 T cell receptor beta chains below, sequenced in a study of T cell changes during pregnancy in multiple sclerosis. The repertoire was sequenced with immunoSEQ multiplex PCR; TCRdb's copy has only in-frame clones and lacks some. The table includes 85,000 to 130,000 clones, roughly nine tenths detected once. The sequences come from peripheral blood, collected before pregnancy. These receptors were taken from a female donor with multiple sclerosis, enrolled in a pregnancy study.

CDR3 sequence: CASSYSVPGGTSEQFF. CDR3 in DNA: TGTGCCAGCAGTTACTCGGTCCCGGGGGGGACGAGTGAGCAGTTCTTC. The chain employs TRBV6-5 and TRBJ2-1; 8 bases fit TRBD2. This CDR3 contains 16 residues. From germline, CDR1 is MNHEY and CDR2 SVGAGI. V gave up 0 bases and J gave up 9 bases; unmatched junction bases: 10.

The chain has TRBV6-5 and TRBJ2-7, with TRBD1 matching over 7 bases. With V trimmed by 5 bases and J by 3 bases, 7 bases remained unmatched. CDR3 length: 14 residues. Germline V lookup: CDR1 MNHEY, CDR2 SVGAGI. This chain's CDR3 is CASSPGTDYYEQYF. CDR3 coding DNA: TGTGCCAGCAGTCCCGGGACAGATTACTACGAGCAGTACTTC.

This chain's CDR3 is CASSPGTGGIEQYF. CDR3 sequence (DNA): TGTGCCAGCAGTCCCGGGACAGGGGGAATTGAGCAGTACTTC. This chain connects TRBV11-2 to TRBJ2-7, with TRBD1 identical over 11 bases. The CDR3 runs to 14 residues. Germline trimming cut 6 bases from V and 7 bases from J; bases unmatched to any gene: 8. Germline V gene data show CDR1 as SGHAT and CDR2 as FQNNGV. Drawing the rest from reference TRBV11-2 and TRBJ2-7, the complete variable domain is EAGVAQSPRYKIIEKRQSVAFWCNPISGHATLYWYQQILGQGPKLLIQFQNNGVVDDSQLPKDRFSAERLKGVDSTLKIQPAKLEDSAVYLCASSPGTGGIEQYFGPGTRLTVT.

The chain employs TRBV14 and TRBJ2-1; 10 nucleotides align to TRBD2. Trimming took 3 bases from V and 4 from J; bases not matched to a gene: 15. The CDR3 contains 19 residues. In germline, CDR1 is SGHDN, CDR2 FVKESK. In DNA, the CDR3 is TGTGCCAGCAGCCACCCCTGGGTAGCGGGAGGTAAACGTTACAATGAGCAGTTCTTC. Encoded protein: CASSHPWVAGGKRYNEQFF.

V is TRBV7-8 and J is TRBJ2-5, with 7 bases matching TRBD2. V trimming: 7 bases; J trimming: 1 base; junction bases outside the gene matches: 9. The CDR3 totals 15 residues. CDR1 is SGHVS and CDR2 is FQNEAQ in the germline V gene. CDR3 sequence (DNA): TGTGCCAGCAAGATGGGAGGGCCCCGCCAAGAGACCCAGTACTTC. This sequence encodes CASKMGGPRQETQYF.

The chain combines TRBV6-5 with TRBJ1-2; D is unclear. Trimming pared 0 bases from V and 3 bases from J, leaving 8 bases between. The CDR3 loop spans 14 amino acids. Germline CDR1 MNHEY, CDR2 SVGAGI. The DNA for the CDR3 is TGTGCCAGCAGTTACTCGTCGGGGTACTATGGCTACACCTTC. Protein: CASSYSSGYYGYTF.

The chain carries TRBV6-5 and TRBJ2-7; 8 bases fit TRBD1. The V and J ends lost 6 bases and 4 bases, in that order; junction bases with no gene match: 8. Germline CDR1 is MNHEY and CDR2 is SVGAGI. This CDR3 comprises 14 residues. The CDR3 sequence: CASRTLGQEYEQYF. In nucleotides, the CDR3 is TGTGCCAGCAGAACCTTGGGACAGGAATACGAGCAGTACTTC.

This chain uses TRBV5-1 with TRBJ1-1; D not certain. This CDR3 spans 13 amino acids. The germline V gene encodes CDR1 SGHRS and CDR2 YFSETQ. V was pared by 3 bases and J by 2 bases, with 8 bases between. The CDR3 loop reads CASSSSGNTEAFF. The CDR3 region has the DNA TGCGCCAGCAGCTCCTCGGGAAACACTGAAGCTTTCTTT.

The chain uses TRBV2 and TRBJ2-7; 12 nucleotides match TRBD2. Germline V gene lookup returns CDR1 SNHLY and CDR2 FYNNEI. This CDR3 has 15 residues. V lost 1 base, J lost 3 bases, and 1 base stayed unmatched. Here the CDR3 reads CASSEGTSGDYEQYF. In DNA form, the CDR3 reads TGTGCCAGCAGTGAAGGGACTAGCGGGGACTACGAGCAGTACTTC.

J is TRBJ1-1 and V is TRBV4-1; D gene uncertain. V was clipped by 2 bases and J by 4 bases, with 11 bases between them. The CDR3 is 14 residues long. Germline assignment: CDR1 MGHRA and CDR2 YSYEKL. Here the CDR3 DNA reads TGCGCCAGCAGCCAAAATCCCCCGGGCACTGAAGCTTTCTTT. It translates to CASSQNPPGTEAFF.

V gene TRBV7-8 combines with J gene TRBJ1-1; 8 bases map to TRBD1. The length of the CDR3 is 15 residues. CDR1 is SGHVS, CDR2 FQNEAQ, per germline. The junction had 15 bases not matched to a gene; V was cut back by 5 bases and J by 10 bases. CDR3 residues: CASSVQGAAVSRAFF. DNA for the CDR3: TGTGCCAGCAGCGTCCAGGGGGCCGCCGTATCACGAGCTTTCTTT. Supplemented by reference TRBV7-8 and TRBJ1-1, the full variable domain reads GAGVSQSPRYKVAKRGQDVALRCDPISGHVSLFWYQQALGQGPEFLTYFQNEAQLDKSGLPSDRFFAERPEGSVSTLKIQRTQQEDSAVYLCASSVQGAAVSRAFFGQGTRLTVV.

The gene calls are TRBV28 and TRBJ2-1; D gene unclear. Germline values: CDR1 MDHEN, CDR2 SYDVKM. CDR3 size: 12 residues. V lost 4 bases and J 7 bases, leaving 8 bases between the germline ends. The CDR3 protein is CASSSLGNEQFF. CDR3 sequence (DNA): TGTGCCAGCAGTTCCCTCGGGAATGAGCAGTTCTTC.